These 8 T cell receptor beta chains were all obtained from the same sample, sequenced in a study of CD8+ T cells in alopecia areata (dated by TCRdb to the late 2010s). Library preparation employed the immunoSEQ multiplex PCR assay. To provide template for TCR sequencing, every sample had RNA extracted and reverse transcribed into cDNA. What TCRdb holds here is the immuneACCESS table cut down to in-frame rearrangements. Part of the clones is not present; checked against another copy, under half of the missing clones reflect an unresolved V gene, and the others are unexplained. The sample table records roughly 200,000 clones; approximately 62% of these occur just once. Together, the top ten hold roughly 1.7% of the sample. Per the publication, the time point label means: baseline before oral tofacitinib. The material was CD4+ T cells sorted from blood, obtained at week 0. The receptors shown here come from a human donor with alopecia areata.

The chain links TRBV7-9 to TRBJ1-2; D is unclear. V was clipped by 5 bases and J by 3 bases, with 10 bases between them. The CDR3 sequence is 13 residues long. The germline V gene has CDR1 SEHNR and CDR2 FQNEAQ (reference sequence). The DNA of the CDR3 is TGTGCCAGCAGCCCGGGGTCGGACTATGGCTACACCTTC. It specifies CASSPGSDYGYTF.

The chain is built from TRBV9 and TRBJ2-1; D not certain. From germline, CDR1 is SGDLS and CDR2 YYNGEE. V dropped 3 bases and J dropped 4 bases, with 11 bases sitting between them. The CDR3 contains 14 residues. CDR3 region: CASSADTLYNEQFF. The CDR3 region has the DNA TGTGCCAGCAGCGCCGACACCCTATACAATGAGCAGTTCTTC.

V gene TRBV29-1 combines with J gene TRBJ2-1; tentative D call: TRBD2 (5 bases). The germline V gene encodes CDR1 SQVTM and CDR2 ANQGSEA. CDR3 length: 12 residues. Between the trimmed V and J ends, which lost 4 bases and 7 bases, there was a span of 11 bases. The CDR3 sequence is CSVVSGSNEQFF. The DNA for the CDR3 is TGCAGCGTTGTATCTGGGAGTAATGAGCAGTTCTTC.

The J gene is TRBJ2-7, the V gene TRBV30; tentatively, D is TRBD1 (7 bases). Trimming shortened V by 0 bases and J by 3 bases, and 12 bases separated the two germline ends. The V gene's germline CDR1 is GTSNPN and CDR2 SVGIG (reference sequence). The CDR3 covers 14 residues. The CDR3 reads CAWSVAGGYYEQYF. CDR3 nucleotide sequence: TGTGCCTGGAGTGTAGCAGGGGGGTACTACGAGCAGTACTTC.

V and J are TRBV28 and TRBJ2-3, with D possibly matching TRBD2 (6 bases). Germline values: CDR1 MDHEN, CDR2 SYDVKM. This CDR3 comprises 17 residues. V was pared by 8 bases and J by 2 bases, with 23 bases between. CDR3 DNA: TGTGCCAGCCCCCCTCCCAATGGGCGGGGAAACACAGATACGCAGTATTTT. Its protein product is CASPPPNGRGNTDTQYF.

The chain carries TRBV25-1 and TRBJ2-2; D unresolved. Looked up from germline, CDR1 is MGHDK and CDR2 is SYGVNS. V was cut by 1 base and J by 0 bases, with 0 bases left in between. This CDR3 spans 13 amino acids. In nucleotides, the CDR3 is TGTGCCAGCAGTGAATCGAACACCGGGGAGCTGTTTTTT. The encoded protein is CASSESNTGELFF.

The chain carries TRBV30 and TRBJ1-1; D not certain. The CDR3 covers 13 residues. Trimming removed 5 bases at V and 2 bases at J, with 12 bases between. In germline, CDR1 is GTSNPN, CDR2 SVGIG (reference sequence). The CDR3 here is CAWDIGGNTEAFF. The CDR3 nucleotides are TGTGCCTGGGATATCGGCGGTAACACTGAAGCTTTCTTT.

V and J are TRBV25-1 and TRBJ2-3; D not certain. V was cut by 4 bases and J by 4 bases, with 18 bases left in between. CDR1 MGHDK and CDR2 SYGVNS come from the germline V gene. The CDR3 is 16 amino acids. The CDR3 is CASSASSVIGSDTQYF. CDR3 in DNA: TGTGCCAGCAGTGCCTCATCGGTTATTGGTTCAGATACGCAGTATTTT.